Shown below are 24 T cell receptor beta chains from a single sample sequenced in a study of cytomegalovirus exposure and HLA in healthy donors. Some clones are missing from TCRdb's copy, which holds only in-frame ones; the method was immunoSEQ multiplex PCR. Of almost 75,000 clones listed, around four fifths were seen once; the top ten hold about 3%. Specimen: PBMCs. All receptors derive from a man in his thirties or forties in good health and CMV-seronegative.

J is TRBJ1-2 and V is TRBV6-1; 7 bases are a match to TRBD1. The CDR3 length is 14 residues. Germline V lookup: CDR1 MNHNS, CDR2 SASEGT. Trimming took 7 bases from V and 4 from J; bases not matched to a gene: 9. The DNA of the CDR3 is TGTGCCAGCACCTCGGGAGGGGGCGGCTATGGCTACACCTTC. It is translated as CASTSGGGGYGYTF.

J is TRBJ2-1 and V is TRBV5-4, with D perhaps matching TRBD2 (7 bases). Germline CDR1 is SGHNT and CDR2 is YYREEE (reference sequence). V shed 4 bases and J shed 9 bases, with 17 bases lying between them. The CDR3 extends over 14 amino acids. CDR3 residues: CASSHGGASSEQFF. The CDR3 bases are TGTGCCAGCAGCCATGGGGGGGCCTCCAGTGAGCAGTTCTTC.

The chain has TRBV12-5 and TRBJ2-7, with 8 bases fitting TRBD2. This CDR3 region has 14 residues. CDR1 is LGHNT and CDR2 is FRNRAP in the germline V gene. The V segment lost 3 bases and the J segment 4 bases; nucleotides outside the gene matches: 5. The CDR3: CASGLRGRKYEQYV. In DNA, the CDR3 is TGTGCTAGTGGTTTACGCGGGAGGAAGTACGAGCAGTACGTC.

This rearrangement joins TRBV14 to TRBJ2-2; 8 positions agree with TRBD2. V lost 1 base, J lost 6 bases, and 7 bases stayed unmatched. Germline loops: CDR1 SGHDN, CDR2 FVKESK. This CDR3 has 16 residues. CDR3: CASSQVPAGESGELFF. The DNA for the CDR3 is TGTGCCAGCAGCCAAGTCCCAGCGGGAGAGTCCGGGGAGCTGTTTTTT.

The chain carries TRBV7-2 and TRBJ2-7; tentatively, D is TRBD1 (6 bases). The CDR3 contains 14 residues. V was clipped by 4 bases and J by 3 bases, with 13 bases between them. Germline-derived CDR1 and CDR2 are SGHTA and FQGNSA. CDR3 amino acids: CASSSTGFFYEQYF. The CDR3 coding sequence is TGTGCCAGCAGCTCCACAGGGTTTTTCTACGAGCAGTACTTC.

The chain is built from TRBV5-1 and TRBJ2-5; 8 nucleotides align to TRBD2. The CDR3 extends over 17 amino acids. In germline, CDR1 is SGHRS, CDR2 YFSETQ. Trimming removed 1 base from V and 5 bases from J; junction bases left unmatched: 13. CDR3 residues: CASSLSLAGSTAETQYF. The CDR3 DNA sequence: TGCGCCAGCAGCTTGTCGCTAGCGGGCTCCACCGCGGAGACCCAGTACTTC.

CDR3 region: CASSNRTGAKNIQYF. In DNA form, the CDR3 reads TGCGCCAGCAGCAACAGGACAGGGGCCAAAAACATTCAGTACTTC. This chain joins TRBV5-1 and TRBJ2-4; 8 bases fit TRBD1. Per the germline V gene, CDR1 is SGHRS and CDR2 is YFSETQ. V lost 4 bases and J lost 1; bases outside the gene matches: 4. This CDR3 spans 15 amino acids.

CDR3: CASSLVWTPSWSTGELFF. CDR3 bases: TGTGCCAGCAGTTTGGTTTGGACGCCTAGCTGGAGCACCGGGGAGCTGTTTTTT. V and J are TRBV27 and TRBJ2-2; possibly TRBD2 for D (5 bases). Germline V gives CDR1 MNHEY, CDR2 SMNVEV (reference sequence). V lost 3 bases and J lost 4, with 21 bases in between. This CDR3 contains 18 residues.

V and J are TRBV4-2 and TRBJ2-1; D may be TRBD2 (6 bases). V dropped 4 bases and J dropped 2 bases, with 15 bases sitting between them. Germline V gene data show CDR1 as LGHNA and CDR2 as YNFKEQ. This CDR3 is built from 16 residues. The CDR3 protein is CASSPGRGETYNEQFF. The CDR3 coding sequence is TGTGCCAGCAGCCCCGGGAGAGGCGAGACCTACAATGAGCAGTTCTTC.

The sample holds one count of this clone. J is TRBJ1-5 and V is TRBV7-9; D is unresolved. The ends were cut back, 1 base at V and 6 bases at J, with 7 bases in the middle. Germline loops: CDR1 SEHNR, CDR2 FQNEAQ (reference sequence). The CDR3 is 13 amino acids. The CDR3 reads CASSLEGGQPQHF. As DNA, the CDR3 is TGTGCCAGCAGCTTAGAGGGAGGTCAGCCCCAGCATTTT.

This clone came up a few times. This chain uses TRBV5-8 with TRBJ1-6; unclear D gene. Germline CDR1 reads SGHTS; CDR2 reads YDEGEE. The CDR3 loop spans 12 amino acids. Trimming pared 6 bases from V and 10 bases from J, leaving 11 bases between. CDR3 nucleotide sequence: TGTGCCAGCACCTCCGTGGCCTCACCCCTCCACTTT. Residues: CASTSVASPLHF.

This clone showed up just once. V usage is TRBV18 and J usage is TRBJ2-1, with 8 bases fitting TRBD2. The germline V gene has CDR1 KGHSH and CDR2 LQKENI. V shed 5 bases, J shed 0 bases, and the junction held 6 bases outside the gene matches. The CDR3 has 16 residues. CDR3 amino acids: CASSLKSGSSYNEQFF. The CDR3 nucleotides are TGTGCCAGCTCATTAAAAAGCGGGAGCTCCTACAATGAGCAGTTCTTC.

The chain links TRBV18 to TRBJ1-2, with 9 bases identical to TRBD1. This CDR3 spans 15 amino acids. Germline CDR1 and CDR2: KGHSH and LQKENI. After removal of 3 bases from V and 0 bases from J, the junction contained 2 bases not matched to a gene. The CDR3 loop reads CASSPTGGTNYGYTF. The CDR3 DNA reads as TGTGCCAGCTCACCGACAGGGGGAACTAACTATGGCTACACCTTC.

This clone is categorized as medium-sized (0.01 to 0.1%). The chain joins TRBV4-3 to TRBJ2-1; D uncertain. Between the trimmed V and J ends, which lost 0 bases and 3 bases, there was a span of 9 bases. CDR1 LGHNA and CDR2 YSLEER come from the germline V gene. The CDR3 runs to 15 residues. CDR3 sequence (DNA): TGCGCCAGCAGCCAAGAACTACCGGACTACAATGAGCAGTTCTTC. It is translated as CASSQELPDYNEQFF.

The chain recombines TRBV19 with TRBJ1-2; 9 bases map to TRBD1. V dropped 2 bases and J dropped 4; count of bases not matched to a gene: 11. The CDR3 sequence is 17 residues long. Germline V gene data show CDR1 as LNHDA and CDR2 as SQIVND (reference sequence). Here the CDR3 DNA reads TGTGCCAGTAGTATAAGTGTGGGACAGGGACTGGTCTATGGCTACACCTTC. It is translated as CASSISVGQGLVYGYTF.

The V call is TRBV2, the J call TRBJ2-2, with D tentatively TRBD1 (5 bases). CDR1 SNHLY and CDR2 FYNNEI come from the germline V gene. V was trimmed by 3 bases and J by 2 bases, leaving 10 bases between them. This CDR3 has 15 amino acids. The CDR3 is CASSEQGTNTGELFF. The CDR3 DNA sequence: TGTGCCAGCAGTGAGCAGGGAACCAACACCGGGGAGCTGTTTTTT.

Points on this clone: The junction departs from germline at one end; a sequencing error may be responsible. This chain links TRBV9 with TRBJ1-2; 9 positions match TRBD1. Germline V gene sequence: CDR1 SGDLS, CDR2 YYNGEE. The CDR3 loop spans 15 amino acids. The CDR3 DNA follows: TGTGCCAGCAGCGCCCGACAGGGGGTGTACTACGGCTACACCTTC. Translating it yields CASSARQGVYYGYTF.

The chain uses TRBV5-5 and TRBJ1-3, with D hard to call. This CDR3 region has 12 residues. Trimming took off 4 bases at V and 2 bases at J, with 4 bases between the two ends. Germline CDR1 reads SGHKS; CDR2 reads YYEKEE (reference sequence). CDR3 bases: TGTGCCAGCAGCGGCACTGGAAACACCATATATTTT. Translating it yields CASSGTGNTIYF.

The chain couples TRBV30 to TRBJ1-6, with D hard to call. This CDR3 contains 14 residues. Per the germline V gene, CDR1 is GTSNPN and CDR2 is SVGIG (reference sequence). V was cut by 2 bases and J by 9 bases, with 14 bases left in between. CDR3 nucleotides: TGTGCCTGGAGTTTGGAGGGCCGCTTTTCACCCCTCCACTTT. Its protein is CAWSLEGRFSPLHF.

CDR3 residues: CASNIGGTEAFF. CDR3 sequence (DNA): TGTGCCAGCAACATAGGGGGCACTGAAGCTTTCTTT. V is TRBV2 and J is TRBJ1-1; possible D gene TRBD1, 6 bases. Trimming took 7 bases from V and 4 from J, leaving 10 bases between them. CDR1 and CDR2 from the germline V gene are SNHLY and FYNNEI. The CDR3 length is 12 residues.

The V call is TRBV2, the J call TRBJ2-6, with D possibly TRBD2 on 5 matching bases. Trimming shortened V by 11 bases and J by 8 bases, and 16 bases separated the two germline ends. The length of the CDR3 is 13 residues. Germline V gene lookup returns CDR1 SNHLY and CDR2 FYNNEI. CDR3 sequence reads: CADAGEVSNVLTF. In nucleotides, the CDR3 is TGTGCCGACGCGGGCGAGGTGTCCAACGTCCTGACTTTC.

This rearrangement joins TRBV2 to TRBJ1-2; 8 nucleotides line up with TRBD1. The ends lost 7 bases at V and 6 bases at J; junction bases unmatched: 7. The CDR3 covers 13 residues. Germline V CDR1 and CDR2: SNHLY, FYNNEI. CDR3 loop: CASKGQVDDGYTF. For the CDR3, the DNA is TGTGCCAGCAAGGGACAGGTAGACGATGGCTACACCTTC.

The chain employs TRBV18 and TRBJ2-3, with 8 positions matching TRBD1. This CDR3 has 15 amino acids. V lost 8 bases and J lost 2; bases outside the gene matches: 9. Germline V lookup: CDR1 KGHSH, CDR2 LQKENI. The CDR3 sequence: CASQADRGNTDTQYF. The CDR3 nucleotides are TGTGCCAGCCAGGCTGACAGGGGAAACACAGATACGCAGTATTTT. Full variable domain (rest looked up from reference TRBV18 and TRBJ2-3): NAGVMQNPRHLVRRRGQEARLRCSPMKGHSHVYWYRQLPEEGLKFMVYLQKENIIDESGMPKERFSAEFPKEGPSILRIQQVVRGDSAAYFCASQADRGNTDTQYFGPGTRLTVL.

This chain links TRBV11-2 with TRBJ1-1; no clear D. This CDR3 has 13 residues. From germline, CDR1 is SGHAT and CDR2 FQNNGV. With 2 bases removed from V and 5 bases from J, the gap between germline ends came to 9 bases. In DNA, the CDR3 is TGTGCCAGCAGCTTATTTGCAGTGACTGAAGCTTTCTTT. Its translation: CASSLFAVTEAFF. The full variable domain, its missing parts supplied by reference TRBV11-2 and TRBJ1-1, is EAGVAQSPRYKIIEKRQSVAFWCNPISGHATLYWYQQILGQGPKLLIQFQNNGVVDDSQLPKDRFSAERLKGVDSTLKIQPAKLEDSAVYLCASSLFAVTEAFFGQGTRLTVV.